This T cell receptor (beta chain) was retrieved from a study of shared clonotypes between healthy human individuals. Study conclusions and caveats: An expected dependence of interdonor clonotype sharing on sequencing depth was noted. Clonotypes shared by all four donors outscored non-shared clonotypes in generation probability.

The germline gives CDR1 MGHRA, CDR2 YSYEKL. CDR3 size: 13 residues. Trimming shortened V by 2 bases and J by 3 bases, and 7 bases separated the two germline ends. Naive CD8 isolation took CD45RO-negative cells positively selected for CCR7 and excluded terminally differentiated effector memory CD45RA+ cells. In the case of this clone: Antigen: not known. Additional DNA sequences in this sample encode the identical CDR3.

Study processing details: Filtering of immunoSEQ junctional sequences could not match full-length read filtering. TCRdb keeps only in-frame clones here, not all; method: immunoSEQ multiplex PCR. Clonal size and the V and J genes are those of that table, whereas D and trimming came from the DNA. The table shows nearly 600,000 clones, with nearly 97% occurring only once. The chain is built from TRBV4-1 and TRBJ1-1; D is uncertain. Sequencing used naive CD8+ T cells sorted from blood. The receptor comes from a woman in her twenties or thirties in good health. CDR3 protein: CASSQRRDTEAFF. CDR3 nucleotide sequence: TGCGCCAGCAGCCAACGCCGGGACACTGAAGCTTTCTTT.